A single sample gave rise to the 27 T cell receptor beta chains below, sequenced in a study of T cell responses to AZD1222 COVID-19 vaccine. TCRdb keeps only in-frame clones here, not all; method: immunoSEQ multiplex PCR. The top ten clones hold 4% to 5.5% of a sample with about 83,000 clones, around nine tenths of them seen once. Sequenced here: peripheral blood, sampled on day 0 of MenACWY control vaccination. These receptors all come from an adult in good health.

The chain couples TRBV7-2 to TRBJ1-1; D is undetermined. This CDR3 comprises 13 residues. Germline CDR1 SGHTA, CDR2 FQGNSA. Trimming took 0 bases from V and 1 from J, leaving 3 bases between them. The CDR3 sequence: CASSLAGNTEAFF. The CDR3 DNA reads as TGTGCCAGCAGCTTAGCCGGGAACACTGAAGCTTTCTTT.

The V call is TRBV11-3, the J call TRBJ2-2; D unclear. The CDR3 totals 14 residues. Germline V CDR1 and CDR2: SGHNT, YENEEA. The V end was cut by 4 bases, the J end by 6 bases, with 12 bases between. The CDR3 reads CASSSYNLAGELFF. Written as DNA, the CDR3 is TGTGCCAGCAGCTCTTATAATCTTGCCGGGGAGCTGTTTTTT. Looking up the rest from reference TRBV11-3 and TRBJ2-2 gives the full variable domain: EAGVVQSPRYKIIEKKQPVAFWCNPISGHNTLYWYLQNLGQGPELLIRYENEEAVDDSQLPKDRFSAERLKGVDSTLKIQPAELGDSAVYLCASSSYNLAGELFFGEGSRLTVL.

This clone was detected only once. The genes are TRBV21-1 and TRBJ2-2; TRBD2 reflects the table's D call only, with no check against the DNA. TRBV21-1 is reported as a pseudogene. This CDR3 contains 15 residues. The CDR3 DNA reads as TGTGCCAGCATGGGGACTAGCGGGAGCGCCGGGGAGCTGTTTTTT. It specifies CASMGTSGSAGELFF.

V usage is TRBV7-2 and J usage is TRBJ1-4, with 8 bases identical to TRBD1. This CDR3 has 17 residues. The ends lost 2 bases at V and 4 bases at J; junction bases unmatched: 9. In germline, CDR1 is SGHTA, CDR2 FQGNSA. The CDR3 bases are TGTGCCAGCAGCTTATACGGGACAGGCTACTTTAATGAAAAACTGTTTTTT. Translated, it gives CASSLYGTGYFNEKLFF.

This clone has only a few counts. The chain joins TRBV11-2 to TRBJ2-3, with 9 positions matching TRBD2. Trimming at V came to 6 bases and at J to 8 bases, leaving 6 bases not matched to a gene. CDR3 length: 13 amino acids. Germline lookup yields CDR1 SGHAT and CDR2 FQNNGV. CDR3 sequence: CASRGLAPPTQYF. The CDR3 DNA sequence: TGTGCCAGCAGGGGACTAGCTCCTCCTACGCAGTATTTT.

V gene TRBV10-2 combines with J gene TRBJ1-5, with D uncertain. The CDR3 loop spans 14 amino acids. Per the germline V gene, CDR1 is WSHSY and CDR2 is SAAADI. Trimming cost V 0 bases and J 9 bases, with 12 bases left between them. CDR3 sequence reads: CASSESAALSPQHF. CDR3 in DNA: TGCGCCAGCAGTGAGTCGGCAGCTCTATCGCCCCAGCATTTT.

V is TRBV6-2 or TRBV6-3 and J is TRBJ1-5, with D possibly being TRBD1 (6 bases). V was cut by 0 bases and J by 5 bases, with 11 bases left in between. The CDR3 sequence is 15 residues long. Germline assignment: CDR1 MNHEY and CDR2 SVGEGT. The CDR3 loop is CASSYSYRGDQPQHF. CDR3 DNA sequence: TGTGCCAGCAGTTACTCGTATAGGGGGGATCAGCCCCAGCATTTT.

J is TRBJ2-1 and V is TRBV28, with D perhaps TRBD1 (5 bases). The germline CDR1 and CDR2 sequences are MDHEN and SYDVKM. V was pared by 0 bases and J by 2 bases, with 8 bases between. The CDR3 is 15 amino acids. The CDR3 loop reads CASSLWGRAYNEQFF. CDR3 DNA sequence: TGTGCCAGCAGTTTATGGGGCAGGGCCTACAATGAGCAGTTCTTC.

The V call is TRBV9, the J call TRBJ1-4, with D perhaps matching TRBD1 (6 bases). CDR3 length: 14 amino acids. Trimming removed 2 bases from V and 6 bases from J, with 11 bases in between. The germline V gene encodes CDR1 SGDLS and CDR2 YYNGEE. The CDR3 coding sequence is TGTGCCAGCAGCGTGGGACATGTCGATGAAAAACTGTTTTTT. Amino acids: CASSVGHVDEKLFF.

The chain combines TRBV7-2 with TRBJ1-1; TRBD1 aligns across 9 bases. V shed 5 bases and J 1 base; nucleotides not matched to a gene: 5. In germline, CDR1 is SGHTA, CDR2 FQGNSA. This CDR3 comprises 15 residues. DNA of the CDR3: TGTGCCAGCAGCCTACAACAGGGGGCGAACACTGAAGCTTTCTTT. Amino acids: CASSLQQGANTEAFF.

The chain carries TRBV9 and TRBJ2-2; D tentatively fits TRBD1 or TRBD2 (5 bases each). Germline V gene sequence: CDR1 SGDLS, CDR2 YYNGEE. The CDR3 spans 16 residues. Trimming shortened V by 2 bases and J by 6 bases, and 17 bases separated the two germline ends. The CDR3: CASSVVGTLPSGELFF. The CDR3 DNA is TGTGCCAGCAGCGTCGTGGGGACCCTCCCTTCCGGGGAGCTGTTTTTT.

The chain recombines TRBV6-5 with TRBJ2-1; 14 bases align to TRBD2. The CDR3 contains 16 residues. The V segment lost 1 base and the J segment 8 bases; nucleotides outside the gene matches: 4. Germline V gene sequence: CDR1 MNHEY, CDR2 SVGAGI. The CDR3, as DNA: TGTGCCAGCAGTTACTTCGGGACTAGCGGGAGCGATGAGCAGTTCTTC. It encodes CASSYFGTSGSDEQFF.

The genes are TRBV7-8 and TRBJ2-3; TRBD2 aligns across 9 bases. The CDR3 extends over 17 amino acids. J gave up 0 bases and V 5 bases, and 9 bases lay outside the gene matches. The germline CDR1 and CDR2 sequences are SGHVS and FQNEAQ. This CDR3 reads CASSLHRLAESTDTQYF. In DNA form, the CDR3 reads TGTGCCAGCAGCCTTCACCGACTAGCGGAAAGCACAGATACGCAGTATTTT.

V and J are TRBV6-5 and TRBJ2-5; 9 nucleotides align to TRBD1. The junction had 9 bases not matched to a gene; V was cut back by 6 bases and J by 13 bases. The CDR3 is 12 residues long. The V gene's germline CDR1 is MNHEY and CDR2 SVGAGI. DNA for the CDR3: TGTGCCAGCAGCAAGGGGGACAGGGTTTGGTACTTC. Its translation is CASSKGDRVWYF.

This chain links TRBV28 with TRBJ2-3; D remains ambiguous. CDR3 length: 12 amino acids. Germline loops: CDR1 MDHEN, CDR2 SYDVKM. V shed 5 bases and J shed 2 bases, with 5 bases lying between them. The CDR3 spells CASSLSTDTQYF. DNA of the CDR3: TGTGCCAGCAGTCTATCCACAGATACGCAGTATTTT.

J is TRBJ2-7 and V is TRBV30; D is perhaps TRBD1 (6 bases). There are 13 residues in the CDR3. The V end lost 4 bases, the J end lost 4 bases, and 14 bases lay between the germline ends. Germline assignment: CDR1 GTSNPN and CDR2 SVGIG (reference sequence). CDR3 DNA: TGTGCCTGGAACAGGGATAGACTTTACGAGCAGTACTTC. Its translation is CAWNRDRLYEQYF.

The chain couples TRBV27 to TRBJ1-1; D is uncertain. Germline V gene lookup returns CDR1 MNHEY and CDR2 SMNVEV (reference sequence). CDR3 length: 13 amino acids. Trimming shortened V by 6 bases and J by 0 bases, and 8 bases separated the two germline ends. This chain's CDR3 is CASRGNLNTEAFF. The CDR3 DNA follows: TGTGCCAGCAGGGGGAACCTGAACACTGAAGCTTTCTTT.

This clone was seen once. For the CDR3, the DNA is TGTGCCAGTAGTTATGACAGGGAAGGTTCACCCCTCCACTTT. Translated: CASSYDREGSPLHF. This chain links TRBV19 with TRBJ1-6; 7 bases map to TRBD1. This CDR3 comprises 14 residues. Germline V gene data show CDR1 as LNHDA and CDR2 as SQIVND (reference sequence). Unmatched junction bases numbered 7, after V lost 5 bases and J lost 9 bases.

This chain links TRBV30 with TRBJ2-3; D perhaps matches TRBD1 (6 bases). The CDR3 is 15 residues long. The V end lost 3 bases, the J end lost 6 bases, and 19 bases lay between the germline ends. The V gene's germline CDR1 is GTSNPN and CDR2 SVGIG (reference sequence). In DNA, the CDR3 is TGTGCCTGGAGCCGTATCGACAGGCGATCCGATACGCAGTATTTT. It yields the protein CAWSRIDRRSDTQYF. Based on the CDR3 plus reference TRBV30 and TRBJ2-3, the full variable domain is SQTIHQWPATLVQPVGSPLSLECTVEGTSNPNLYWYRQAAGRGLQLLFYSVGIGQISSEVPQNLSASRPQDRQFILSSKKLLLSDSGFYLCAWSRIDRRSDTQYFGPGTRLTVL.

The J gene is TRBJ1-2, the V gene TRBV29-1, with 10 bases lining up with TRBD1. Trimming took 7 bases from V and 6 from J; bases not matched to a gene: 8. Germline V CDR1 and CDR2: SQVTM, ANQGSEA. The CDR3 is made up of 13 amino acids. The CDR3 coding sequence is TGCAGCGCTCCGGGACAGGGGATTAATGGCTACACCTTC. Its translation: CSAPGQGINGYTF.

The chain combines TRBV5-1 with TRBJ2-3; 14 bases are a match to TRBD2. V lost 2 bases, J lost 4 bases, and 3 bases stayed unmatched. Germline V gene lookup returns CDR1 SGHRS and CDR2 YFSETQ. This CDR3 has 16 residues. CDR3 in DNA: TGCGCCAGCAGCTTTGGGACTAGCGGGAGATCAGATACGCAGTATTTT. Translating gives CASSFGTSGRSDTQYF.

The rearrangement joins TRBV6-1 to TRBJ1-6, with 9 bases lining up with TRBD1. V was clipped by 2 bases and J by 9 bases; unmatched bases: 5. Germline-derived CDR1 and CDR2 are MNHNS and SASEGT. This CDR3 region has 15 residues. The CDR3 bases are TGTGCCAGCAGTGAATTAGACAGGGGGAGTTCACCCCTCCACTTT. It is translated as CASSELDRGSSPLHF.

Concerning this clone: One end of the junction does not line up with germline, which may come from a read error. The J gene is TRBJ1-1, the V gene TRBV7-9, with D maybe TRBD1 (6 bases). Germline V CDR1 and CDR2: SEHNR, FQNEAQ (reference sequence). The CDR3 has 15 residues. The CDR3 here is CASSLGAGANTEAFF. The CDR3 coding sequence is TGTGCCAGCAGCTTGGGGGCAGGGGCAAACACTGAGGCTTTCTTT.

V and J are TRBV12-3 or TRBV12-4 and TRBJ1-1, with D tentatively TRBD1 (5 bases). The CDR3 loop spans 13 amino acids. V lost 8 bases, J lost 4 bases, and 14 bases lay in between. Here the CDR3 reads CASPPAGVTEAFF. In DNA, the CDR3 is TGTGCCAGCCCACCGGCGGGGGTCACTGAAGCTTTCTTT.

V is TRBV28 and J is TRBJ2-2; D ambiguous. CDR3 length: 14 amino acids. Trimming left V 3 bases short and J 2 bases short, with 7 bases between. Germline values: CDR1 MDHEN, CDR2 SYDVKM. The CDR3 sequence: CASSLGRNTGELFF. Here the CDR3 DNA reads TGTGCCAGCAGTTTGGGCAGAAACACCGGGGAGCTGTTTTTT.

The rearrangement uses TRBV27 and TRBJ2-3; D uncertain. Germline V gene data show CDR1 as MNHEY and CDR2 as SMNVEV (reference sequence). The V and J ends lost 7 bases and 6 bases respectively, with 11 bases between them. This CDR3 region has 12 residues. For the CDR3, the DNA is TGTGCCAGCAACTCGAATGGGGATACGCAGTATTTT. It yields the protein CASNSNGDTQYF.

The chain employs TRBV27 and TRBJ1-1, with D maybe TRBD1 (5 bases). V was shortened by 6 bases and J by 5 bases, with 19 bases between the two germline ends. This CDR3 has 15 residues. Germline V lookup: CDR1 MNHEY, CDR2 SMNVEV (reference sequence). The CDR3 region has the DNA TGTGCCAGCAGCCCGACCTCGGGGCATGGGACTGAAGCTTTCTTT. It translates to CASSPTSGHGTEAFF.